The rows below give T cell receptor beta chains drawn from one sample of a study of response to subunit inactivated influenza vaccine. TCRdb re-derived calls from the RT-PCR reads in MiXCR, one entry per CDR3 protein. The sample lists about 530,000 distinct CDR3 sequences; over 9.5% were seen once. The sample in question was PBMCs from blood, obtained on the day of vaccination. These TCRs come from a man between 45 and 60 years old who received an inactivated influenza vaccine. Both conserved end residues are trimmed from each CDR3.

TRBJ2-1	TRBV28	ASSFSDRHEQF
TRBJ2-3	TRBV3-1	ASSPIVTTDTQY
TRBJ2-1	TRBV3-1	ASSLVSGRVLRSYNEQF
TRBJ2-1	TRBV7-6	ASSYRGLLNNEQF
TRBJ2-1	TRBV4-3	ASSHRLQTYNEQF
TRBJ2-5	TRBV5-1	ASRGTAQETQY
TRBJ2-2	TRBV4-3	ASSRGGRLTNTGELF
TRBJ2-1	TRBV27	ASSLTPSGTYNEQF
TRBJ2-5	TRBV2	ASSEASGGRETQY
TRBJ2-1	TRBV6-2/TRBV6-3	ASSRGLAGPNEQF
TRBJ1-4	TRBV11-2	ASSVHRNEKLF
TRBJ1-5	TRBV7-9	ASSFDGGQGQPQH
TRBJ2-5	TRBV2	ASRGTSGGRSPY
TRBJ2-7	TRBV6-1	ASGRAASYEQY
TRBJ1-2	TRBV4-3	ASSQGGGRTNYGYT
TRBJ1-1	TRBV10-3	AIKEDRLTEAF
TRBJ2-5	TRBV7-2	ASSVLGGTQY
TRBJ2-1	TRBV4-3	ASSQGLFYNEQF
TRBJ2-2	TRBV27	ASSRLAGATGELF
TRBJ2-2	TRBV11-2	ASSFERYAGELF
TRBJ2-4	TRBV20-1	SARKSLLAVIADIQY
TRBJ2-3	TRBV4-2	ASSQEDAGAVGSDTQY
TRBJ2-7	TRBV20-1	SAGLREPYEQY
TRBJ2-7	TRBV28	ASSSPSLRVYSYEQY
TRBJ2-3	TRBV6-5	ASRSSGQGADTQY
TRBJ2-3	TRBV5-4	ASSPDWTSTDTQS
TRBJ2-5	TRBV5-6	ASSLDDLSTQY
TRBJ1-2	TRBV10-3	AISDADSIIYGYT